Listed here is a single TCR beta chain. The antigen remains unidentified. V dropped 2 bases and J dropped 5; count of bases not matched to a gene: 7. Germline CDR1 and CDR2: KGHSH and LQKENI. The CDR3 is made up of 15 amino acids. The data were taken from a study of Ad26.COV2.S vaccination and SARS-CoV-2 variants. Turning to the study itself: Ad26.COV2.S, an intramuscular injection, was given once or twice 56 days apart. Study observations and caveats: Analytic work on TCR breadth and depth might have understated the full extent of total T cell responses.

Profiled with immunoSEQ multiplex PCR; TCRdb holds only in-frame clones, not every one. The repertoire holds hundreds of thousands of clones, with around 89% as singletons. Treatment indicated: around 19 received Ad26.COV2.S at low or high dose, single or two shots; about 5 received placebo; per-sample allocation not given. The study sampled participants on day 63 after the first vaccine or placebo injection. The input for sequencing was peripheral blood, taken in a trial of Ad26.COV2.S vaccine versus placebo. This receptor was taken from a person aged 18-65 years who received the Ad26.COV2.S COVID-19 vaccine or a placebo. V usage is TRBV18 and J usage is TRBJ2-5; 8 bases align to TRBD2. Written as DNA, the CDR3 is TGTGCCAGCTCACCAACGGGGGGGCTGAAGGAGACCCAGTACTTC. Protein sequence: CASSPTGGLKETQYF.